The present entry profiles one T cell receptor beta chain with its context. The data belong to a study of blood T cell repertoires in COVID-19. Libraries were prepared by immunoSEQ multiplex PCR; TCRdb keeps only in-frame clonotypes and omits some of them. The top ten clones hold more than 3.5% of a sample with around 260,000 clones, 70% to 90% of them seen once. Sequenced material: PBMCs or T cells enriched from blood (not recorded which). This TCR was recovered from a woman aged 25 to 39 who had recovered from COVID-19.

CDR3 bases: TGTGCCAGCAGCAAAGATACGGCATACAGGACAACTAATGAAAAACTGTTTTTT. Its protein is CASSKDTAYRTTNEKLFF. The chain links TRBV21-1 to TRBJ1-4; TRBD1 is the table's D call and was not checked against the DNA. TRBV21-1 is classified as a pseudogene. The CDR3 consists of 18 residues.